These T cell receptor beta chains were read from a single sample in a study of human T cells and chemical hapten exposure. A single record per CDR3 protein comes from TCRdb applying MiXCR to the RACE reads. The repertoire holds 150,000 to 200,000 distinct CDR3 sequences, with roughly 15% as singletons. The sequenced sample was whole blood, obtained in connection with sensitization to the hapten diphenylcyclopropenone (DPC). The receptors derive from a woman in her 30s with alopecia areata. Some clones in this sample may be carry-over from other donors' samples. Each CDR3 is given with its conserved first and last residue. A D gene is named only where the DNA matches it firmly. Expanded clones get a size class; other rows say once, few or many, or leave the size out.

abundance: many
v_gene: TRBV15
j_gene: TRBJ1-2
d_gene: TRBD1
CDR3nt: TGTGCCACCAGCAGAGTAGGGACAGGCCTCAGCTATGGCTACACCTTC
CDR3aa: CATSRVGTGLSYGYTF

abundance: few
v_gene: TRBV4-1
j_gene: TRBJ2-3
d_gene: NA
CDR3nt: TGCGCCAGCAGCCAAGATAGGTCCCCTTGGCCGGGAAACACAGATACGCAGTATTTT
CDR3aa: CASSQDRSPWPGNTDTQYF

abundance: few
v_gene: TRBV12-3/TRBV12-4
j_gene: TRBJ1-4
d_gene: TRBD1
CDR3nt: TGTGCCAGCAGCCCTACCGACAGGGGAACTAATGAAAAACTGTTTTTT
CDR3aa: CASSPTDRGTNEKLFF

abundance: many
v_gene: TRBV5-1
j_gene: TRBJ1-1
d_gene: NA
CDR3nt: TGCGCCAGCAGCTTGTGGGGAAACACTGAAGCTTTCTTT
CDR3aa: CASSLWGNTEAFF

abundance: NA
v_gene: TRBV4-3
j_gene: TRBJ2-5
d_gene: NA
CDR3nt: TGCGCCAGCAGCCAATTAGGGGGCCAAGAGACCCAGTACTTC
CDR3aa: CASSQLGGQETQYF

abundance: few
v_gene: TRBV7-2
j_gene: TRBJ1-2
d_gene: TRBD1
CDR3nt: TGTGCCAGCAGCTACGGACAGGGACCCTATGGCTACACCTTC
CDR3aa: CASSYGQGPYGYTF

abundance: NA
v_gene: TRBV28
j_gene: TRBJ2-1
d_gene: NA
CDR3nt: TGTGCCAGCAGCCGCTGGAATGAGCAGTTCTTC
CDR3aa: CASSRWNEQFF

abundance: NA
v_gene: TRBV3-1
j_gene: TRBJ2-1
d_gene: NA
CDR3nt: TGTGCCAGCAGCCAACCTCCGGGCAATGAGCAGTTCTTC
CDR3aa: CASSQPPGNEQFF

abundance: few
v_gene: TRBV28
j_gene: TRBJ2-3
d_gene: TRBD2
CDR3nt: TGTGCCAGCAGTCCCATTGGGGAGGGTAGAACAGATACGCAGTATTTT
CDR3aa: CASSPIGEGRTDTQYF

abundance: few
v_gene: TRBV9
j_gene: TRBJ2-3
d_gene: TRBD1
CDR3nt: TGTGCCAGCAGCGAGTACAGGGGGCGCGGCGGAGATACGCAGTATTTT
CDR3aa: CASSEYRGRGGDTQYF

abundance: few
v_gene: TRBV5-4
j_gene: TRBJ1-5
d_gene: NA
CDR3nt: TGTGCCAGCAGCCTTGGTCCACCTCGGGCCAATCAGCCCCAGCATTTT
CDR3aa: CASSLGPPRANQPQHF

abundance: few
v_gene: TRBV7-8
j_gene: TRBJ2-2
d_gene: NA
CDR3nt: TGTGCCAGCAGGCAACACACCGGGGAGCTGTTTTTT
CDR3aa: CASRQHTGELFF

abundance: few
v_gene: TRBV19
j_gene: TRBJ2-7
d_gene: NA
CDR3nt: TGTGCCAGTAGTAGCGGCTTCCCACCCGACGAGCAGTACTTC
CDR3aa: CASSSGFPPDEQYF

abundance: many
v_gene: TRBV7-9
j_gene: TRBJ1-1
d_gene: NA
CDR3nt: TGTGCCAGCAGCCAACAAGAGAACACTGAAGCTTTCTTT
CDR3aa: CASSQQENTEAFF

abundance: few
v_gene: TRBV18
j_gene: TRBJ1-1
d_gene: NA
CDR3nt: TGTGCCAGCTCCAGGGGAGGGGACACTGAAGCTTTCTTT
CDR3aa: CASSRGGDTEAFF

abundance: NA
v_gene: TRBV28
j_gene: TRBJ1-6
d_gene: NA
CDR3nt: TGTGCCAGCAGTTTATCGCGGAGTTTTTGGGGGGCGGTTAATTCACCCCTCCACTTT
CDR3aa: CASSLSRSFWGAVNSPLHF

abundance: NA
v_gene: TRBV24-1
j_gene: TRBJ1-2
d_gene: TRBD1
CDR3nt: TGTGCCACCAGTGAGCCGGGACAGGGGGCGCGAGGCTACACCTTC
CDR3aa: CATSEPGQGARGYTF

abundance: NA
v_gene: TRBV30
j_gene: TRBJ1-3
d_gene: NA
CDR3nt: TGTGCCTGGATCCCGGGCCCTGGATATTCTGGAAACACCATATATTTT
CDR3aa: CAWIPGPGYSGNTIYF

abundance: NA
v_gene: TRBV18
j_gene: TRBJ2-7
d_gene: NA
CDR3nt: TGTGCCAGCTCGTCCCTTCTCGCCGGCAACCCTTACGAGCAGTACTTC
CDR3aa: CASSSLLAGNPYEQYF

abundance: NA
v_gene: TRBV10-1
j_gene: TRBJ2-7
d_gene: NA
CDR3nt: TGCGCCAGCAGGAAACTAGGATACGAGCAGTACTTC
CDR3aa: CASRKLGYEQYF

abundance: few
v_gene: TRBV11-1
j_gene: TRBJ2-1
d_gene: TRBD2
CDR3nt: TGTGCCAGCAGCTTCCTAGCGGGAGCCGGCAATGAGCAGTTCTTC
CDR3aa: CASSFLAGAGNEQFF

abundance: NA
v_gene: TRBV28
j_gene: TRBJ2-7
d_gene: NA
CDR3nt: TGTGCCAGCAGTTACAGGGAAGGGGTCTACGAGCAGTACTTC
CDR3aa: CASSYREGVYEQYF

abundance: few
v_gene: TRBV7-2
j_gene: TRBJ2-6
d_gene: NA
CDR3nt: TGTGCCAGCAGCTTGGACGGATCTGGGGCCAACGTCCTGACTTTC
CDR3aa: CASSLDGSGANVLTF

abundance: NA
v_gene: TRBV7-6
j_gene: TRBJ2-6
d_gene: NA
CDR3nt: TGTGCCAGCAGCTTATCCCCTGGGGCCAACGTCCTGACTTTC
CDR3aa: CASSLSPGANVLTF

abundance: NA
v_gene: TRBV29-1
j_gene: TRBJ2-3
d_gene: NA
CDR3nt: TGCAGCGTTGAAGATCCTGCGGTCAGTTCAGATACGCAGTATTTT
CDR3aa: CSVEDPAVSSDTQYF

abundance: NA
v_gene: TRBV19
j_gene: TRBJ2-2
d_gene: TRBD2
CDR3nt: TGTGCCAGTAGTGAAACTAGCGGGAACCCCGGGGAGCTGTTTTTT
CDR3aa: CASSETSGNPGELFF

abundance: NA
v_gene: TRBV27
j_gene: TRBJ1-5
d_gene: NA
CDR3nt: TGTGCCAGCAGTTTAAGGGGTGGTCAGCCCCAGCATTTT
CDR3aa: CASSLRGGQPQHF

abundance: NA
v_gene: TRBV28
j_gene: TRBJ1-1
d_gene: TRBD1
CDR3nt: TGTGCCAGCAGTAGTCGACAGGGATTGAGGGTCACTGAAGCTTTCTTT
CDR3aa: CASSSRQGLRVTEAFF

abundance: many
v_gene: TRBV5-1
j_gene: TRBJ1-5
d_gene: NA
CDR3nt: TGCGCCAGCAGCCTGGGCACAACGAGGAATCAGCCCCAGCATTTT
CDR3aa: CASSLGTTRNQPQHF

abundance: many
v_gene: TRBV25-1
j_gene: TRBJ1-1
d_gene: NA
CDR3nt: TGTGCCAGCGTCGATGGGGGCCGGACTGAAGCTTTCTTT
CDR3aa: CASVDGGRTEAFF

abundance: NA
v_gene: TRBV2
j_gene: TRBJ1-5
d_gene: TRBD1
CDR3nt: TGTGCCAGCAGTCCAAGGGGACAGGGGGTCAATCAGCCCCAGCATTTT
CDR3aa: CASSPRGQGVNQPQHF

abundance: few
v_gene: TRBV27
j_gene: TRBJ1-3
d_gene: NA
CDR3nt: TGTGCCAGCACTCGGTTTCCATTTTCTGGAAACACCATATATTTT
CDR3aa: CASTRFPFSGNTIYF

abundance: NA
v_gene: TRBV4-1
j_gene: TRBJ2-3
d_gene: TRBD2
CDR3nt: TGCGCCAGCAGCCAACCAGGACTAGCGGGGGCTACGCAGTATTTT
CDR3aa: CASSQPGLAGATQYF

abundance: NA
v_gene: TRBV27
j_gene: TRBJ2-2
d_gene: NA
CDR3nt: TGTGTCAGCAGTTCGGGGTGGAACACCGGGGAGCTGTTTTTT
CDR3aa: CVSSSGWNTGELFF

abundance: few
v_gene: TRBV5-5
j_gene: TRBJ1-4
d_gene: NA
CDR3nt: TGTGCCAGCAGCTTGGGGCCCGGGCTAGAAGGGGAAAAACTGTTTTTT
CDR3aa: CASSLGPGLEGEKLFF

abundance: few
v_gene: TRBV7-6
j_gene: TRBJ2-1
d_gene: NA
CDR3nt: TGTGCCAGCAGCTTAGAGGCGCCAGTCTACCAGGGCGATGAGCAGTTCTTC
CDR3aa: CASSLEAPVYQGDEQFF

abundance: NA
v_gene: TRBV7-2
j_gene: TRBJ1-4
d_gene: NA
CDR3nt: TGTGCCAGCAGCCCTGGTTTAGGGGGTGCTAATGAAAAACTGTTTTTT
CDR3aa: CASSPGLGGANEKLFF

abundance: few
v_gene: TRBV20-1
j_gene: TRBJ2-5
d_gene: NA
CDR3nt: TGCAGTGCTAGAATGGAGACCCAGTACTTC
CDR3aa: CSARMETQYF

abundance: many
v_gene: TRBV2
j_gene: TRBJ1-1
d_gene: NA
CDR3nt: TGTGCCAGCCTGACAGCAGCCGTCACTGAAGCTTTCTTT
CDR3aa: CASLTAAVTEAFF

abundance: many
v_gene: TRBV30
j_gene: TRBJ1-5
d_gene: TRBD1
CDR3nt: TGTGCCTGGAGTACTTCTGGACAGGGGGCGCGACAGCCCCAGCATTTT
CDR3aa: CAWSTSGQGARQPQHF